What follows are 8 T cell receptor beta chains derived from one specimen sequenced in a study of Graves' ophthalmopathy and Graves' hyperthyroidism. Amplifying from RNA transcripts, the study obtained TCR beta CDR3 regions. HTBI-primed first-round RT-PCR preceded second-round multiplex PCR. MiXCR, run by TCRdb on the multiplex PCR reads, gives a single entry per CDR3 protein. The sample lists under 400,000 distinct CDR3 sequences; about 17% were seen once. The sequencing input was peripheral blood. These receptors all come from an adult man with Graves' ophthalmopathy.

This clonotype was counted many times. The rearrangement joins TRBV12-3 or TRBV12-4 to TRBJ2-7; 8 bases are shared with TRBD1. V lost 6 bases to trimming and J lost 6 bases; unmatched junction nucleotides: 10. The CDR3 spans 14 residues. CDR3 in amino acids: CASSPDRASREQYF. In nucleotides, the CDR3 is TGTGCCAGCAGCCCGGACAGGGCGTCGCGCGAGCAGTACTTC.

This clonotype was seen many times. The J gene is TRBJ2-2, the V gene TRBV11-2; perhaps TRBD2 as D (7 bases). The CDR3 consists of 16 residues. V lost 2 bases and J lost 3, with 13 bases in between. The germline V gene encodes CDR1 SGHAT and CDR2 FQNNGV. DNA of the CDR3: TGTGCCAGCAGCTTACTTGGGGGGGCGGACACCGGGGAGCTGTTTTTT. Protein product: CASSLLGGADTGELFF.

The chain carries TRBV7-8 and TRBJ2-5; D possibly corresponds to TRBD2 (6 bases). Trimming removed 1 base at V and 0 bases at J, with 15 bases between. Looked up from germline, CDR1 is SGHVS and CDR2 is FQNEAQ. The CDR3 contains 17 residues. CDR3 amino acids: CASSLGVRGMYQETQYF. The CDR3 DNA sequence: TGTGCCAGCAGCTTAGGGGTCCGGGGGATGTACCAAGAGACCCAGTACTTC.

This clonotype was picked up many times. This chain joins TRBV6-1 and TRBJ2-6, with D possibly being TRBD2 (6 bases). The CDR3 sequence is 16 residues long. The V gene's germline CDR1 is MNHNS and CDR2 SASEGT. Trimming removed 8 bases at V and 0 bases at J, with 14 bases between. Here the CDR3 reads CASGMMGGSGANVLTF. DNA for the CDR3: TGTGCCAGCGGGATGATGGGGGGCTCTGGGGCCAACGTCCTGACTTTC.

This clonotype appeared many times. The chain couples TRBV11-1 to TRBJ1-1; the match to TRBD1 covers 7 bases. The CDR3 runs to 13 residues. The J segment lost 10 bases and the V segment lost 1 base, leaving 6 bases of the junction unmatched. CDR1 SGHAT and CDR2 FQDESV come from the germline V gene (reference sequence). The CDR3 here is CASSLETGSPAFF. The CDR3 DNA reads TGTGCCAGCAGCTTAGAGACAGGGAGCCCAGCTTTCTTT.

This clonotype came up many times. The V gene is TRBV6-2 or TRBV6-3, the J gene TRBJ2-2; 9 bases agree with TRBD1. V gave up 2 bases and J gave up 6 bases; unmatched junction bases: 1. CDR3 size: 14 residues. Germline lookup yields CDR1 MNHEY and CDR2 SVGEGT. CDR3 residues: CASSYRTGAGELFF. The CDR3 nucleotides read TGTGCCAGCAGTTACAGGACAGGGGCCGGGGAGCTGTTTTTT.

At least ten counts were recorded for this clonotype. The CDR3 reads CASRRTGLNNQPQHF. For the CDR3, the DNA is TGTGCCAGCAGAAGGACAGGCCTTAACAATCAGCCCCAGCATTTT. The V gene is TRBV6-5, the J gene TRBJ1-5; 7 nucleotides agree with TRBD1. The CDR3 consists of 15 residues. Germline CDR1 is MNHEY and CDR2 is SVGAGI. The trim removed 6 bases at V and 3 bases at J, leaving 8 bases unmatched.

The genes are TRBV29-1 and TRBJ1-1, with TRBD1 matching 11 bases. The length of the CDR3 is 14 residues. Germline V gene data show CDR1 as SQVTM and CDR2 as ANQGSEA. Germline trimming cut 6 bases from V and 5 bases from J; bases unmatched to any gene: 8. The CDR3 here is CSVVVGTGGTEAFF. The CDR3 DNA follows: TGCAGCGTGGTTGTAGGGACAGGGGGAACTGAAGCTTTCTTT.